The table lists the clone carrying this T cell receptor beta chain with a few counts. Clinical histories supplied by participants themselves formed the basis of cohort assignment. Recovered Cohort 3 donors showed two negative PCRs, clearance, or symptom resolution. Original handling: Reference gene primer amplification yielded estimated nucleated cell counts. Generated by immunoSEQ multiplex PCR, the TCRdb table keeps only in-frame clones and is missing some. Clone size and the V and J calls come from that table; the DNA yielded D and trimming. The table has under 250,000 clones, 82% seen once. There are 16 residues in the CDR3. V dropped 7 bases and J dropped 2; count of bases not matched to a gene: 8. Germline CDR1 and CDR2: LNHDA and SQIVND (reference sequence). This entry is derived from a study of blood T cell repertoires in COVID-19. Study as a whole: There were acute and convalescent COVID-19 samples, and they came from the United States, Italy and Spain.

The V gene is TRBV19, the J gene TRBJ1-5, with 10 positions matching TRBD1. Sequencing input: PBMCs or T cells enriched from blood (not recorded which). The receptor was isolated from a woman aged 60-75 years who had recovered from COVID-19. CDR3 bases: TGTGCCAGTAAGACCACCGGGACAGGGGGCAATCAGCCCCAGCATTTT. Protein product: CASKTTGTGGNQPQHF. Drawing the rest from reference TRBV19 and TRBJ1-5, the complete variable domain is DGGITQSPKYLFRKEGQNVTLSCEQNLNHDAMYWYRQDPGQGLRLIYYSQIVNDFQKGDIAEGYSVSREKKESFPLTVTSAQKNPTAFYLCASKTTGTGGNQPQHFGDGTRLSIL.